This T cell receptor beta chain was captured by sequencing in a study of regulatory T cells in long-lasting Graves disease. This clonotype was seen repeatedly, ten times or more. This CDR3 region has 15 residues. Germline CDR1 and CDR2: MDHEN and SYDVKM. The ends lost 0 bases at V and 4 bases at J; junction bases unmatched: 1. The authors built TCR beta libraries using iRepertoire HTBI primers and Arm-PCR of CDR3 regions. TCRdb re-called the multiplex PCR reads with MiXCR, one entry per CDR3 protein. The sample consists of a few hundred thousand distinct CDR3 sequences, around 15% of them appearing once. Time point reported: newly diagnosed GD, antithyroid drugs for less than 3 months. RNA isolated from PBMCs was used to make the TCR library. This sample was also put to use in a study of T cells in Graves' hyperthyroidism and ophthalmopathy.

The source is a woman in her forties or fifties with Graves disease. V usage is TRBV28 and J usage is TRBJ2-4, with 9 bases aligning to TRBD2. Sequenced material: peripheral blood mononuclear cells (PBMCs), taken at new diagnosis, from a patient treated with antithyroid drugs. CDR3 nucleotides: TGTGCCAGCAGTTTATGGGCGGGAGGGAAAAACATTCAGTACTTC. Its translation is CASSLWAGGKNIQYF.